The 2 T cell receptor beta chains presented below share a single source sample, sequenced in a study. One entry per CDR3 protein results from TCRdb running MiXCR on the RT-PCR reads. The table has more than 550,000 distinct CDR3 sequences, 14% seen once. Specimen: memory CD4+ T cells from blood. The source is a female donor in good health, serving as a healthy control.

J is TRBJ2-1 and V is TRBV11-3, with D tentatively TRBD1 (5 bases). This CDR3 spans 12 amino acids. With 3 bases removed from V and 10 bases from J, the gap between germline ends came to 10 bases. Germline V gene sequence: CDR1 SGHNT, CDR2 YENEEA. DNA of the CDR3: TGTGCCAGCAGCTTGCAGGGTCGGGAGCAGTTCTTC. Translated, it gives CASSLQGREQFF.

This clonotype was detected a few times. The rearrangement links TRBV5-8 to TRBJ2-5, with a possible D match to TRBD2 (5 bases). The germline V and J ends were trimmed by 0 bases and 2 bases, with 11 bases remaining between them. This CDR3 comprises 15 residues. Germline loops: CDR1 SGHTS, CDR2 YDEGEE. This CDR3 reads CASSLGGLPQETQYF. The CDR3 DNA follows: TGTGCCAGCAGCTTGGGTGGACTTCCACAAGAGACCCAGTACTTC.